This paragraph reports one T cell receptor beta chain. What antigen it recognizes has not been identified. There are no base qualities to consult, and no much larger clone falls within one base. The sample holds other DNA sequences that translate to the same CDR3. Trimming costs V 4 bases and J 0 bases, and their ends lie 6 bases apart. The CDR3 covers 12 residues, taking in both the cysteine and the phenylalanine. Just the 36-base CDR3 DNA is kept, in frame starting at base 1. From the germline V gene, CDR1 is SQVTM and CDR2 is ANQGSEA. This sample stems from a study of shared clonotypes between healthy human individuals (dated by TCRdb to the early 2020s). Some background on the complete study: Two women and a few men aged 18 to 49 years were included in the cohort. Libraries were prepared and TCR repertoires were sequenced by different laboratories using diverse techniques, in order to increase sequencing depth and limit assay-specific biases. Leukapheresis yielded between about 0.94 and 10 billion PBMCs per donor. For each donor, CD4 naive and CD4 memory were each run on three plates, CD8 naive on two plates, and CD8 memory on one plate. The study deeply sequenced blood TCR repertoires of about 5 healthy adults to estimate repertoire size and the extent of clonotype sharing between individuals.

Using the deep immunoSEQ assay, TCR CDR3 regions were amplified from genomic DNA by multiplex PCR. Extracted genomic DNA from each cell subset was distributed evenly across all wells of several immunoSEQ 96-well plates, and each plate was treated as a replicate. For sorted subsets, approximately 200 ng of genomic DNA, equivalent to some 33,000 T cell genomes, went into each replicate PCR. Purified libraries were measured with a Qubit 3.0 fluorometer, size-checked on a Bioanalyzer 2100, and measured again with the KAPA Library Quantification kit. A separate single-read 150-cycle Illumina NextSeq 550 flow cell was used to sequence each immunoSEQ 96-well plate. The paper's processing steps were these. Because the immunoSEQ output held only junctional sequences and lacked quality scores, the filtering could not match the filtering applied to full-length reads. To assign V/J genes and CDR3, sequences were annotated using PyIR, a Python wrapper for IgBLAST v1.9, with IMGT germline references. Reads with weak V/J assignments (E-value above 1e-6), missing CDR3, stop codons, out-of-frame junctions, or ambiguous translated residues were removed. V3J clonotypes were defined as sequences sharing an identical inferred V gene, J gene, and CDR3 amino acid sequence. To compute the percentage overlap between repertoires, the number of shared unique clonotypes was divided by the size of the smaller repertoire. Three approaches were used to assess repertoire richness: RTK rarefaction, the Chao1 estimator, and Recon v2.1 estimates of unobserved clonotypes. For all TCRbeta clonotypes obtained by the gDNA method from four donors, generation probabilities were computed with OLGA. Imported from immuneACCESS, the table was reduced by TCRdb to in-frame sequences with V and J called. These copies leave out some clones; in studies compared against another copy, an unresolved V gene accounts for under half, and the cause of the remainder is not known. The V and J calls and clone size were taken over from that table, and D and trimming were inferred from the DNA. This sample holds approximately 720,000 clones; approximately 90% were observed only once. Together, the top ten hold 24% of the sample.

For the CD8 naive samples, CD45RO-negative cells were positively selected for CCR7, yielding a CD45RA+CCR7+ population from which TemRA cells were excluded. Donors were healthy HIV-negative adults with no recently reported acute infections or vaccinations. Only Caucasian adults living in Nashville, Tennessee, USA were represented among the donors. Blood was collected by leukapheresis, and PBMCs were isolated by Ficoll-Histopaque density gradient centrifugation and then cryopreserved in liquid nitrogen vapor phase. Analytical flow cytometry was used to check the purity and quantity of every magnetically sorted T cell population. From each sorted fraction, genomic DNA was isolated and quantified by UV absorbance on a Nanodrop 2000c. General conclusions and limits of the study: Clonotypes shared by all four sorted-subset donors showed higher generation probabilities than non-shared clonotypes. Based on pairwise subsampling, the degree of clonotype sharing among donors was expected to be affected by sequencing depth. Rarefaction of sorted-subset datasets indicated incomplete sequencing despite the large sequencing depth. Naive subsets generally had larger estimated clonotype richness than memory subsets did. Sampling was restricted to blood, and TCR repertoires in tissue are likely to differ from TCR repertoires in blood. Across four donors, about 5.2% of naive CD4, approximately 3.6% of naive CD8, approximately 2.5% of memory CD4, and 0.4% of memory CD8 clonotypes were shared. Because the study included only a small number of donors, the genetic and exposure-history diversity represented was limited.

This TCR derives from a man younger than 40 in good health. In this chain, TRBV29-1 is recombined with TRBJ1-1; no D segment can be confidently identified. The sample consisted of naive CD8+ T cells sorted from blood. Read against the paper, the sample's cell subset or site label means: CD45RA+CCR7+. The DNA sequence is TGCAGCGTTGTACTTCTGAACACTGAAGCTTTCTTT. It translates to CSVVLLNTEAFF.